This T cell receptor beta chain originates from a study of T cell responses to AZD1222 COVID-19 vaccine. As for the study in general: Second-dose recipients at about 4 or about 12 weeks were treated as one pooled group.

Germline V gives CDR1 SGHRS, CDR2 YFSETQ. V was cut by 4 bases and J by 5 bases, with 10 bases left in between. The CDR3 runs to 13 residues. As concerns this clone: No antigen is known for it.

Study-wide points: Samples come after the peak T cell response, not at day 14.

The repertoire was sequenced with immunoSEQ multiplex PCR; TCRdb's copy has only in-frame clones and lacks some. This sample has about 97,000 clones, with approximately 90% found just once. The sequence came from an adult in good health. The sample in question was peripheral blood, obtained on day 0 of AZD1222 vaccination. V and J are TRBV5-1 and TRBJ2-1; tentatively, D is TRBD1 (5 bases). CDR3 region: CASSGALDNEQFF. CDR3 DNA: TGCGCCAGCAGCGGGGCCCTGGACAATGAGCAGTTCTTC.